This is a list of T cell receptor beta chains from one sample in a study of identical twins. MiXCR was run by TCRdb on the 5' RACE reads, yielding one entry per CDR3 protein. The data hold approximately 620,000 distinct CDR3 sequences, with 8.6% observed a single time. This sample was shared with a second study, whose subject was yellow fever vaccine responses in identical twins.

The sequencing sample was made of PBMCs. The receptors were sampled from a woman in her late teens or twenties in good health. CDR3s include the opening cysteine and the closing phenylalanine or tryptophan. D genes are given only for firm matches. For some rows the clone size is stated as once, few or many, or as a class when expanded; others skip it.

j_gene: TRBJ2-7; d_gene: NA; abundance: few; v_gene: TRBV7-9; CDR3aa: CASSLDVGIDPYEQYF; CDR3nt: TGTGCCAGCAGCTTAGACGTGGGGATCGACCCCTACGAGCAGTACTTC
j_gene: TRBJ2-7; d_gene: TRBD1; abundance: few; v_gene: TRBV28; CDR3aa: CASSSPGQVIPYEQYF; CDR3nt: TGTGCCAGCAGTAGCCCGGGACAGGTAATCCCCTACGAGCAGTACTTC
j_gene: TRBJ2-7; d_gene: NA; abundance: few; v_gene: TRBV12-3/TRBV12-4; CDR3aa: CASSLALQGRNYEQYF; CDR3nt: TGTGCCAGCAGTTTAGCGCTTCAGGGACGGAACTACGAGCAGTACTTC
j_gene: TRBJ1-5; d_gene: NA; abundance: few; v_gene: TRBV9; CDR3aa: CASSSEGRNQPQHF; CDR3nt: TGTGCCAGCTCTTCCGAGGGCAGGAATCAGCCCCAGCATTTT
j_gene: TRBJ2-3; d_gene: NA; abundance: few; v_gene: TRBV29-1; CDR3aa: CSFSRLTDTQYF; CDR3nt: TGCAGCTTTTCGAGGTTAACAGATACGCAGTATTTT
j_gene: TRBJ2-2; d_gene: TRBD2; abundance: NA; v_gene: TRBV6-1; CDR3aa: CASMSLAGNTGELFF; CDR3nt: TGTGCCAGCATGAGTCTAGCGGGGAACACCGGGGAGCTGTTTTTT
j_gene: TRBJ2-2; d_gene: TRBD2; abundance: many; v_gene: TRBV20-1; CDR3aa: CSAGNPGLADTGELFF; CDR3nt: TGCAGTGCTGGAAACCCCGGACTAGCGGACACCGGGGAGCTGTTTTTT
j_gene: TRBJ2-5; d_gene: NA; abundance: NA; v_gene: TRBV29-1; CDR3aa: CSALTPGGATQYF; CDR3nt: TGCAGCGCCCTGACCCCAGGAGGTGCGACCCAGTACTTC
j_gene: TRBJ2-3; d_gene: TRBD2; abundance: many; v_gene: TRBV29-1; CDR3aa: CSVPGLAINTDTQYF; CDR3nt: TGCAGCGTTCCGGGACTAGCGATCAACACAGATACGCAGTATTTT
j_gene: TRBJ2-2; d_gene: TRBD1; abundance: NA; v_gene: TRBV7-3; CDR3aa: CASSAIQGAGELFF; CDR3nt: TGTGCCAGCAGCGCGATACAGGGGGCCGGGGAGCTGTTTTTT
j_gene: TRBJ2-1; d_gene: NA; abundance: many; v_gene: TRBV11-3; CDR3aa: CASSSRRLGNEQFF; CDR3nt: TGTGCCAGCAGCTCCCGGCGTTTGGGAAATGAGCAGTTCTTC
j_gene: TRBJ2-1; d_gene: TRBD1; abundance: NA; v_gene: TRBV24-1; CDR3aa: CATRPTGRDEQFF; CDR3nt: TGTGCCACCAGGCCGACAGGGCGCGATGAGCAGTTCTTC
j_gene: TRBJ1-6; d_gene: NA; abundance: NA; v_gene: TRBV25-1; CDR3aa: CASSEDVAKNSPLHF; CDR3nt: TGTGCCAGCAGTGAGGACGTAGCTAAAAATTCACCCCTCCACTTT
j_gene: TRBJ2-2; d_gene: NA; abundance: many; v_gene: TRBV19; CDR3aa: CATAGLTSGELFF; CDR3nt: TGTGCCACCGCGGGACTTACGAGTGGGGAGCTGTTTTTT
j_gene: TRBJ2-5; d_gene: NA; abundance: NA; v_gene: TRBV20-1; CDR3aa: CSARDFQVGETQYF; CDR3nt: TGCAGTGCTAGAGATTTCCAGGTCGGAGAGACCCAGTACTTC
j_gene: TRBJ2-3; d_gene: NA; abundance: few; v_gene: TRBV11-2; CDR3aa: CASSLDHGGITDTQYF; CDR3nt: TGTGCCAGCAGCTTAGATCACGGCGGGATCACAGATACGCAGTATTTT
j_gene: TRBJ2-7; d_gene: TRBD1; abundance: NA; v_gene: TRBV20-1; CDR3aa: CSAPPDRGPRDGQYF; CDR3nt: TGCAGTGCTCCCCCAGACAGGGGGCCGAGGGATGGGCAGTACTTC
j_gene: TRBJ2-1; d_gene: TRBD2; abundance: NA; v_gene: TRBV4-2; CDR3aa: CASSPEEGTSGNNEQFF; CDR3nt: TGTGCCAGCAGCCCTGAGGAGGGGACTAGCGGAAACAATGAGCAGTTCTTC
j_gene: TRBJ2-7; d_gene: TRBD2; abundance: NA; v_gene: TRBV7-9; CDR3aa: CASSPGTTFLEQYF; CDR3nt: TGTGCCAGCAGCCCCGGGACTACCTTTCTCGAGCAGTACTTC
j_gene: TRBJ1-2; d_gene: NA; abundance: NA; v_gene: TRBV19; CDR3aa: CASSTNEIWYGYTF; CDR3nt: TGTGCCAGTAGTACGAATGAAATCTGGTATGGCTACACCTTC
j_gene: TRBJ2-5; d_gene: NA; abundance: NA; v_gene: TRBV27; CDR3aa: CASSSARKETQYF; CDR3nt: TGTGCCAGCAGCTCCGCGCGTAAGGAGACCCAGTACTTC
j_gene: TRBJ1-4; d_gene: TRBD1; abundance: few; v_gene: TRBV27; CDR3aa: CASRRQGIHEKLFF; CDR3nt: TGTGCCAGCAGGAGACAGGGTATCCATGAAAAACTGTTTTTT
j_gene: TRBJ2-2; d_gene: NA; abundance: few; v_gene: TRBV7-7; CDR3aa: CASSLGVYGGASTGELFF; CDR3nt: TGTGCTAGCAGCTTAGGGGTCTACGGGGGCGCATCCACCGGGGAGCTGTTTTTT
j_gene: TRBJ2-7; d_gene: TRBD1; abundance: few; v_gene: TRBV29-1; CDR3aa: CSVEVQGDPYEQYF; CDR3nt: TGCAGCGTTGAAGTGCAGGGGGATCCCTACGAGCAGTACTTC
j_gene: TRBJ2-5; d_gene: NA; abundance: many; v_gene: TRBV18; CDR3aa: CASSPVAGAFQETQYF; CDR3nt: TGTGCCAGCTCACCCGTTGCGGGTGCCTTTCAAGAGACCCAGTACTTC
j_gene: TRBJ1-6; d_gene: TRBD1; abundance: NA; v_gene: TRBV12-3/TRBV12-4; CDR3aa: CASSSPGQGNGSPLHF; CDR3nt: TGTGCCAGCAGTTCCCCTGGACAGGGCAACGGTTCACCCCTCCACTTT
j_gene: TRBJ2-7; d_gene: NA; abundance: NA; v_gene: TRBV20-1; CDR3aa: CSARDTGTSYEQYF; CDR3nt: TGCAGTGCTAGAGATACGGGAACTTCCTACGAGCAGTACTTC
j_gene: TRBJ1-1; d_gene: NA; abundance: NA; v_gene: TRBV12-3/TRBV12-4; CDR3aa: CASRLGFTEAFF; CDR3nt: TGTGCCAGCAGGTTGGGCTTCACTGAAGCTTTCTTT
j_gene: TRBJ2-7; d_gene: NA; abundance: many; v_gene: TRBV18; CDR3aa: CASSPGAGSYEQYF; CDR3nt: TGCGCCAGCAGCCCCGGGGCGGGCTCCTACGAGCAGTACTTC
j_gene: TRBJ1-2; d_gene: NA; abundance: few; v_gene: TRBV29-1; CDR3aa: CSANRDFANYGYTF; CDR3nt: TGCAGCGCAAACAGGGATTTCGCTAACTATGGCTACACCTTC
j_gene: TRBJ2-1; d_gene: NA; abundance: many; v_gene: TRBV20-1; CDR3aa: CSASPRVSYNEQFF; CDR3nt: TGCAGTGCTAGTCCCAGGGTATCCTACAATGAGCAGTTCTTC
j_gene: TRBJ2-1; d_gene: NA; abundance: few; v_gene: TRBV5-8; CDR3aa: CASSAGDSSYRNEQFF; CDR3nt: TGTGCCAGCAGCGCGGGGGACAGTTCGTATCGCAATGAGCAGTTCTTC
j_gene: TRBJ2-3; d_gene: NA; abundance: few; v_gene: TRBV7-2; CDR3aa: CASQSPGRDPYTQYF; CDR3nt: TGTGCCAGCCAAAGCCCGGGACGAGACCCCTATACGCAGTATTTT
j_gene: TRBJ2-7; d_gene: TRBD2; abundance: NA; v_gene: TRBV20-1; CDR3aa: CSAPPLAGGRSYEQYF; CDR3nt: TGCAGTGCCCCGCCTTTAGCGGGGGGACGCTCCTACGAGCAGTACTTC
j_gene: TRBJ1-4; d_gene: NA; abundance: NA; v_gene: TRBV20-1; CDR3aa: CSAREGPPAAYEKLFF; CDR3nt: TGCAGTGCTAGAGAAGGACCGCCGGCCGCGTATGAAAAACTGTTTTTT
j_gene: TRBJ1-1; d_gene: NA; abundance: many; v_gene: TRBV5-1; CDR3aa: CASSLVKVTVGAGTEAFF; CDR3nt: TGCGCCAGCAGCTTGGTAAAGGTGACAGTGGGTGCGGGGACTGAAGCTTTCTTT
j_gene: TRBJ2-7; d_gene: TRBD1; abundance: NA; v_gene: TRBV12-3/TRBV12-4; CDR3aa: CASRLGGTAYEQYF; CDR3nt: TGTGCCAGCCGTTTGGGTGGGACAGCCTACGAGCAGTACTTC
j_gene: TRBJ2-2; d_gene: NA; abundance: few; v_gene: TRBV11-2; CDR3aa: CASSLAPTGITGELFF; CDR3nt: TGTGCCAGCAGCTTAGCCCCGACAGGTATCACCGGGGAGCTGTTTTTT
j_gene: TRBJ1-1; d_gene: NA; abundance: NA; v_gene: TRBV7-9; CDR3aa: CASSPPPGENTEAFF; CDR3nt: TGTGCCAGCAGCCCACCCCCAGGTGAGAACACTGAAGCTTTCTTT
j_gene: TRBJ2-5; d_gene: NA; abundance: NA; v_gene: TRBV12-3/TRBV12-4; CDR3aa: CASSFWGGQTETQYF; CDR3nt: TGTGCCAGCAGTTTTTGGGGTGGGCAGACGGAGACCCAGTACTTC
j_gene: TRBJ2-1; d_gene: TRBD2; abundance: few; v_gene: TRBV28; CDR3aa: CASSPSGRARNEQFF; CDR3nt: TGTGCCAGCAGCCCCAGCGGGAGGGCCAGGAATGAGCAGTTCTTC
j_gene: TRBJ2-4; d_gene: TRBD2; abundance: few; v_gene: TRBV12-3/TRBV12-4; CDR3aa: CASSLGLAAGNIQYF; CDR3nt: TGTGCCAGCAGCCTTGGACTAGCGGCTGGAAACATTCAGTACTTC